The 8 T cell receptor beta chains reported below all come from one sample, sequenced in a study of lung T cells in sarcoidosis with Löfgren's syndrome. TCRdb independently ran MiXCR on the reads; one entry per CDR3 protein. The profile covers roughly 63,000 distinct CDR3 sequences, with approximately 22% appearing a single time and 2.3% taken by the ten largest. Sequenced input: CD4+ T cells from PBMCs. The receptors here all came from a human donor with sarcoidosis (Löfgren's syndrome or another form), or a control subject (not recorded which).

CDR3 in amino acids: CASSSRGDRDNYGYTF. The CDR3 DNA follows: TGTGCCAGCAGCTCGAGAGGGGACAGGGATAACTATGGCTACACCTTC. The chain joins TRBV5-4 to TRBJ1-2; TRBD1 aligns across 9 bases. CDR1 is SGHNT and CDR2 is YYREEE in the germline V gene (reference sequence). This CDR3 is built from 16 residues. Germline trimming cut 3 bases from V and 1 base from J; bases unmatched to any gene: 7.

This clonotype was picked up a small number of times. The rearrangement links TRBV9 to TRBJ2-3, with D possibly being TRBD1 or TRBD2 (5 bases each). Germline V CDR1 and CDR2: SGDLS, YYNGEE. The CDR3 contains 15 residues. Trimming left V 2 bases short and J 2 bases short, with 12 bases between. The CDR3 loop is CASSVTSGATDTQYF. The CDR3 DNA sequence: TGTGCCAGCAGCGTTACTAGTGGGGCCACAGATACGCAGTATTTT.

This clonotype was counted ten times or more. This chain links TRBV4-1 with TRBJ1-5, with D perhaps matching TRBD1 (5 bases). Per germline, CDR1 MGHRA and CDR2 YSYEKL. The CDR3 has 16 amino acids. V was clipped by 0 bases and J by 1 base, with 10 bases between them. CDR3 coding DNA: TGCGCCAGCAGCCAAGATGGTAGACAGAGCAATCAGCCCCAGCATTTT. Amino acid sequence: CASSQDGRQSNQPQHF.

The V and J genes are TRBV11-2 and TRBJ1-1; D is unresolved. The CDR3 sequence is 13 residues long. CDR1 is SGHAT and CDR2 is FQNNGV in the germline V gene. Trimming left V 5 bases short and J 2 bases short, with 9 bases between. CDR3: CASSRAFNTEAFF. The CDR3 DNA sequence: TGTGCCAGCAGCCGGGCTTTTAACACTGAAGCTTTCTTT.

This chain uses TRBV10-3 with TRBJ1-5; D remains ambiguous. Germline V gene lookup returns CDR1 ENHRY and CDR2 SYGVKD. This CDR3 has 13 residues. V was pared by 5 bases and J by 3 bases, with 8 bases between. Here the CDR3 reads CAISRQVNQPQHF. In DNA, the CDR3 is TGTGCCATCAGTAGGCAGGTCAATCAGCCCCAGCATTTT.

This rearrangement joins TRBV10-3 to TRBJ1-3; D unresolved. V lost 0 bases and J 0 bases, leaving 6 bases between the germline ends. CDR1 ENHRY and CDR2 SYGVKD come from the germline V gene. The CDR3 is made up of 15 amino acids. CDR3 region: CAISESGYSGNTIYF. The CDR3 DNA is TGTGCCATCAGTGAGTCGGGATACTCTGGAAACACCATATATTTT.

Many counts were recorded for this clonotype. The rearrangement joins TRBV25-1 to TRBJ1-3; 8 nucleotides line up with TRBD1. Germline CDR1 MGHDK, CDR2 SYGVNS. J gave up 4 bases and V 4 bases, and 6 bases lay outside the gene matches. The CDR3 is made up of 15 amino acids. The CDR3 loop reads CASSVPGTGGNTIYF. For the CDR3, the DNA is TGTGCCAGCAGTGTGCCCGGGACAGGAGGAAACACCATATATTTT.

The chain uses TRBV4-1 and TRBJ1-1; D uncertain. Trimming cost V 1 base and J 5 bases, with 14 bases left between them. This CDR3 contains 15 residues. From germline, CDR1 is MGHRA and CDR2 YSYEKL. Here the CDR3 reads CASSQVGSKGTEAFF. The CDR3 DNA reads TGCGCCAGCAGCCAAGTGGGGTCGAAAGGAACTGAAGCTTTCTTT.